A selection of T cell receptor beta chains follows, all from one sample in a study of beta chain features in type 1 diabetes. Assay used: immunoSEQ multiplex PCR; TCRdb lists only in-frame clones, some missing. The table shows almost 350,000 clones, with 6.5% to 10% occurring only once. Sequenced material: central memory CD4+ T cells from blood. These receptors were collected from a young woman in good health. CDR3s include the opening cysteine and the closing phenylalanine or tryptophan. Fields, in order: CDR3 length, D gene, J gene, clone size, V gene, CDR3 protein, CDR3 DNA. The D gene is left open where the match is weak. A row's size may be missing; if present it is once, few, many or a size class.

cdr3_length: 15; d_call: -; j_call: TRBJ2-1; clone_size: -; v_call: TRBV9; cdr3_aa: CASSVAPRSENEQFF; cdr3_nt: TGTGCCAGCAGCGTAGCCCCAAGGTCGGAGAATGAGCAGTTCTTC
cdr3_length: 16; d_call: TRBD2; j_call: TRBJ2-5; clone_size: -; v_call: TRBV5-1; cdr3_aa: CASSLEGLAGFETQYF; cdr3_nt: TGCGCCAGCAGCTTGGAGGGACTAGCGGGATTCGAGACCCAGTACTTC
cdr3_length: 14; d_call: -; j_call: TRBJ1-2; clone_size: few; v_call: TRBV28; cdr3_aa: CASSLSGTYYGYTF; cdr3_nt: TGTGCCAGCAGTTTGAGTGGCACATACTATGGCTACACCTTC
cdr3_length: 14; d_call: -; j_call: TRBJ2-7; clone_size: -; v_call: TRBV11-2; cdr3_aa: CASGRDSSSYEQYF; cdr3_nt: TGTGCCAGCGGGAGAGACTCCAGCTCCTACGAGCAGTACTTC
cdr3_length: 14; d_call: -; j_call: TRBJ2-3; clone_size: -; v_call: TRBV9; cdr3_aa: CASSPRGIGDTQYF; cdr3_nt: TGTGCCAGCAGCCCGAGGGGTATAGGAGATACGCAGTATTTT
cdr3_length: 14; d_call: TRBD1; j_call: TRBJ2-1; clone_size: few; v_call: TRBV6-1; cdr3_aa: CASWGTGVLNEQFF; cdr3_nt: TGTGCCAGCTGGGGGACAGGGGTGTTGAATGAGCAGTTCTTC
cdr3_length: 17; d_call: -; j_call: TRBJ2-1; clone_size: few; v_call: TRBV5-1; cdr3_aa: CASGPSLNRLSYNEQFF; cdr3_nt: TGCGCCAGCGGACCGTCGCTAAACAGGCTTTCCTACAATGAGCAGTTCTTC
cdr3_length: 15; d_call: -; j_call: TRBJ2-3; clone_size: few; v_call: TRBV19; cdr3_aa: CASDPGPRGTDTQYF; cdr3_nt: TGTGCCAGTGACCCGGGACCCCGAGGGACAGATACGCAGTATTTT
cdr3_length: 16; d_call: -; j_call: TRBJ2-1; clone_size: -; v_call: TRBV4-3; cdr3_aa: CASSQEGGSSYNEQFF; cdr3_nt: TGCGCCAGCAGCCAAGAAGGGGGATCATCCTACAATGAGCAGTTCTTC
cdr3_length: 13; d_call: TRBD2; j_call: TRBJ2-3; clone_size: -; v_call: TRBV19; cdr3_aa: CASSPGTSGTQYF; cdr3_nt: TGTGCCAGCTCCCCCGGGACTAGCGGCACGCAGTATTTT
cdr3_length: 17; d_call: -; j_call: TRBJ1-3; clone_size: few; v_call: TRBV5-1; cdr3_aa: CASSLVGGKAPGNTIYF; cdr3_nt: TGCGCCAGCAGCTTGGTTGGAGGCAAGGCCCCTGGAAACACCATATATTTT
cdr3_length: 14; d_call: TRBD2; j_call: TRBJ2-7; clone_size: few; v_call: TRBV14; cdr3_aa: CASSPGLAAYEQYF; cdr3_nt: TGTGCCAGCAGCCCGGGACTAGCGGCCTACGAGCAGTACTTC
cdr3_length: 11; d_call: -; j_call: TRBJ2-1; clone_size: many; v_call: TRBV5-6; cdr3_aa: CASSLDSEQFF; cdr3_nt: TGTGCCAGCAGCTTGGACAGTGAGCAGTTCTTC
cdr3_length: 16; d_call: TRBD1; j_call: TRBJ2-1; clone_size: many; v_call: TRBV7-3; cdr3_aa: CASSLGPGGGFHEQFF; cdr3_nt: TGTGCCAGCAGCTTGGGCCCAGGGGGCGGGTTCCATGAGCAGTTCTTC
cdr3_length: 16; d_call: -; j_call: TRBJ1-1; clone_size: many; v_call: TRBV5-6; cdr3_aa: CASSSQTATGNTEAFF; cdr3_nt: TGTGCCAGCAGCTCCCAGACCGCAACAGGGAACACTGAAGCTTTCTTT
cdr3_length: 13; d_call: -; j_call: TRBJ2-5; clone_size: -; v_call: TRBV7-2; cdr3_aa: CASSLDRRATQYF; cdr3_nt: TGTGCCAGCAGCTTAGACCGGAGGGCGACCCAGTACTTC
cdr3_length: 16; d_call: -; j_call: TRBJ1-5; clone_size: -; v_call: TRBV15; cdr3_aa: CATSRDPRASKEPQHF; cdr3_nt: TGTGCCACCAGCAGAGATCCGCGGGCCTCCAAGGAGCCCCAGCATTTT
cdr3_length: 11; d_call: TRBD1; j_call: TRBJ2-3; clone_size: few; v_call: TRBV19; cdr3_aa: CASSPGQGLYF; cdr3_nt: TGTGCCAGTAGTCCGGGACAGGGTTTGTATTTT
cdr3_length: 14; d_call: -; j_call: TRBJ1-4; clone_size: -; v_call: TRBV5-4; cdr3_aa: CASSRDTGNEKLFF; cdr3_nt: TGTGCCAGCAGCCGAGACACAGGGAATGAAAAACTGTTTTTT
cdr3_length: 14; d_call: -; j_call: TRBJ2-1; clone_size: few; v_call: TRBV5-4; cdr3_aa: CASSPRHQGYEQFF; cdr3_nt: TGTGCCAGCAGCCCGCGACATCAGGGGTATGAGCAGTTCTTC
cdr3_length: 16; d_call: TRBD1; j_call: TRBJ1-1; clone_size: few; v_call: TRBV28; cdr3_aa: CASSEPGQVKATEAFF; cdr3_nt: TGTGCCAGCAGTGAACCGGGACAGGTGAAGGCCACTGAAGCTTTCTTT
cdr3_length: 12; d_call: -; j_call: TRBJ2-2; clone_size: few; v_call: TRBV11-2; cdr3_aa: CASSLNDGELFF; cdr3_nt: TGTGCCAGCAGCTTAAATGACGGGGAGCTGTTTTTT